Each of the 18 T cell receptor beta chains below was sequenced from the same sample in a study of monozygotic twins with cystic fibrosis (dated by TCRdb to about 2021). The protocol used for the library was the immunoSEQ multiplex PCR assay. TCRdb mirrors the immuneACCESS table, restricted to in-frame sequences. Some clones are absent from its copies; in checked studies, under half trace to an unresolved V gene, and the reason for the others is unknown. This sample has some 22,000 clones in its table, and 95% to 98% of those were observed once. The ten largest clones represent roughly 0.15% of the sample. The sequenced material came from blood. The source of these receptors is a girl under 18 with cystic fibrosis.

This chain joins TRBV4-1 and TRBJ2-1; D gene unclear. The V end lost 2 bases, the J end lost 4 bases, and 12 bases lay between the germline ends. CDR1 and CDR2 (germline): MGHRA, YSYEKL. This CDR3 contains 15 residues. CDR3 bases: TGCGCCAGCAGCCAAACCCCCCTGGGATACAATGAGCAGTTCTTC. It codes for CASSQTPLGYNEQFF.

This chain links TRBV2 with TRBJ2-1; 9 positions match TRBD1. The germline V gene encodes CDR1 SNHLY and CDR2 FYNNEI. Unmatched junction bases numbered 9, after V lost 7 bases and J lost 5 bases. The CDR3 length is 15 residues. CDR3 nucleotides: TGTGCCAGCAACTCCGGGACAGGGTGGAACAATGAGCAGTTCTTC. Translation gives CASNSGTGWNNEQFF. The full variable domain, rest sourced from reference TRBV2 and TRBJ2-1, is EPEVTQTPSHQVTQMGQEVILRCVPISNHLYFYWYRQILGQKVEFLVSFYNNEISEKSEIFDDQFSVERPDGSNFTLKIRSTKLEDSAMYFCASNSGTGWNNEQFFGPGTRLTVL.

The rearrangement links TRBV5-4 to TRBJ1-1; the D gene is possibly TRBD1 (6 bases). CDR1 SGHNT and CDR2 YYREEE come from the germline V gene (reference sequence). The V end lost 0 bases, the J end lost 6 bases, and 12 bases lay between the germline ends. This CDR3 has 14 residues. DNA for the CDR3: TGTGCCAGCAGCTTGGGCCAGGGGATGTCTGAAGCTTTCTTT. This encodes CASSLGQGMSEAFF.

The V gene is TRBV19, the J gene TRBJ1-1; D ambiguous. V was trimmed by 2 bases and J by 1 base, leaving 5 bases between them. Germline CDR1 reads LNHDA; CDR2 reads SQIVND (reference sequence). The CDR3 runs to 13 residues. The CDR3 region is CASSIRRNTEAFF. CDR3 nucleotide sequence: TGTGCCAGTAGTATACGCAGGAACACTGAAGCTTTCTTT. Using reference TRBV19 and TRBJ1-1 for the parts outside the CDR3, the full variable domain is DGGITQSPKYLFRKEGQNVTLSCEQNLNHDAMYWYRQDPGQGLRLIYYSQIVNDFQKGDIAEGYSVSREKKESFPLTVTSAQKNPTAFYLCASSIRRNTEAFFGQGTRLTVV.

The CDR3 sequence is CASSYSGLVGGELFF. The CDR3 DNA reads TGTGCCAGCAGTTACTCCGGACTAGTTGGCGGGGAGCTGTTTTTT. The chain links TRBV6-5 to TRBJ2-2, with 7 bases identical to TRBD2. The V and J ends lost 0 bases and 7 bases, in that order; junction bases with no gene match: 5. Germline CDR1 is MNHEY and CDR2 is SVGAGI. The CDR3 loop spans 15 amino acids.

This chain connects TRBV27 to TRBJ1-1; TRBD1 is a possible D gene (5 bases). The CDR3 length is 14 residues. Germline V CDR1 and CDR2: MNHEY, SMNVEV (reference sequence). V was clipped by 4 bases and J by 6 bases, with 15 bases between them. The CDR3 region has the DNA TGTGCCAGCAGTTCTCGGCGCGGGACTGCTGAAGCTTTCTTT. It codes for CASSSRRGTAEAFF.

The V and J genes are TRBV4-2 and TRBJ1-3; D call uncertain. The germline CDR1 and CDR2 sequences are LGHNA and YNFKEQ. CDR3 size: 15 residues. With 0 bases removed from V and 0 bases from J, the gap between germline ends came to 6 bases. CDR3 amino acids: CASSQDPNSGNTIYF. The CDR3 coding sequence is TGTGCCAGCAGCCAAGACCCAAACTCTGGAAACACCATATATTTT.

As for this clone: One end of the junction fails to match germline, which may point to a read error. The chain employs TRBV18 and TRBJ2-5; D is perhaps TRBD2 (6 bases). CDR3 length equals 15 residues. Germline loops: CDR1 KGHSH, CDR2 LQKENI. The CDR3 DNA reads TGTGCCAGCTCGCCACCGGAGAGGAGGGTGGGGACCCAGTACTTC. Encoded protein: CASSPPERRVGTQYF.

The J gene is TRBJ2-2, the V gene TRBV30; 10 nucleotides align to TRBD2. Trimming removed 3 bases from V and 3 bases from J; junction bases left unmatched: 7. The CDR3 has 16 amino acids. The germline V gene encodes CDR1 GTSNPN and CDR2 SVGIG (reference sequence). CDR3 nucleotide sequence: TGTGCCTGGAGGCATCTAGCGGGAGTTCACACCGGGGAGCTGTTTTTT. It specifies CAWRHLAGVHTGELFF.

V usage is TRBV7-2 and J usage is TRBJ2-1; 8 bases line up with TRBD2. Germline CDR1 and CDR2: SGHTA and FQGNSA. This CDR3 has 16 residues. V dropped 5 bases and J dropped 3; count of bases not matched to a gene: 9. CDR3 sequence reads: CASSLLPGGDYNEQFF. The CDR3, as DNA: TGTGCCAGCAGCCTGCTGCCGGGAGGGGACTACAATGAGCAGTTCTTC. Based on the CDR3 plus reference TRBV7-2 and TRBJ2-1, the full variable domain is GAGVSQSPSNKVTEKGKDVELRCDPISGHTALYWYRQSLGQGLEFLIYFQGNSAPDKSGLPSDRFSAERTGGSVSTLTIQRTQQEDSAVYLCASSLLPGGDYNEQFFGPGTRLTVL.

The chain uses TRBV15 and TRBJ2-1; D not certain. This CDR3 has 13 residues. Germline values: CDR1 LNHNV, CDR2 YYDKDF (reference sequence). V was shortened by 0 bases and J by 10 bases, with 10 bases between the two germline ends. Here the CDR3 DNA reads TGTGCCACCAGCAGAGATCCCTTGTACGAGCAGTTCTTC. Its translation is CATSRDPLYEQFF.

There are a few counts of this clone. V is TRBV7-9 and J is TRBJ1-1; tentative D call: TRBD1 (5 bases). The CDR3 runs to 15 residues. V was clipped by 1 base and J by 5 bases, with 14 bases between them. CDR1 is SEHNR, CDR2 FQNEAQ, per germline (reference sequence). The CDR3 protein is CASSLGQLVGTEAFF. The CDR3 nucleotides read TGTGCCAGCAGCTTAGGACAGCTGGTCGGGACTGAAGCTTTCTTT.

The chain employs TRBV5-4 and TRBJ2-5; D is perhaps TRBD1 or TRBD2 (6 bases each). This CDR3 contains 14 residues. Germline-derived CDR1 and CDR2 are SGHNT and YYREEE (reference sequence). Trimming pared 3 bases from V and 3 bases from J, leaving 12 bases between. The CDR3 DNA follows: TGTGCCAGCAGCTCGGGCGGGACAAAAGAGACCCAGTACTTC. This encodes CASSSGGTKETQYF.

The sample holds one count of this clone. The rearrangement uses TRBV10-3 and TRBJ2-5, with 12 nucleotides matching TRBD1. The germline V gene encodes CDR1 ENHRY and CDR2 SYGVKD. The V segment lost 5 bases and the J segment 2 bases; nucleotides outside the gene matches: 9. CDR3 length: 17 residues. Here the CDR3 DNA reads TGTGCCATCAGTAAAGCGGGACAGGGGGCAGGTCAAGAGACCCAGTACTTC. Protein: CAISKAGQGAGQETQYF.

This rearrangement joins TRBV7-2 to TRBJ1-4; no firm D call. Trimming removed 5 bases at V and 0 bases at J, with 19 bases between. The CDR3 runs 18 residues. CDR1 SGHTA and CDR2 FQGNSA come from the germline V gene. CDR3 sequence reads: CASSPTSRMRATNEKLFF. In nucleotides, the CDR3 is TGTGCCAGCAGCCCCACCTCGAGGATGCGTGCAACTAATGAAAAACTGTTTTTT.

J is TRBJ1-2 and V is TRBV29-1, with 8 bases matching TRBD1. Germline V gene sequence: CDR1 SQVTM, CDR2 ANQGSEA. The CDR3 contains 13 residues. The V and J ends lost 5 bases and 4 bases, in that order; junction bases with no gene match: 6. The CDR3 nucleotides read TGCAGCGTTTCGGACAGGGCTTTCTATGGCTACACCTTC. This encodes CSVSDRAFYGYTF.

V and J are TRBV28 and TRBJ1-1; maybe TRBD1 (5 bases). Germline V gene data show CDR1 as MDHEN and CDR2 as SYDVKM. V lost 3 bases to trimming and J lost 1 base, with 12 bases between them. The CDR3 totals 15 residues. For the CDR3, the DNA is TGTGCCAGCAGTTTTATTCGGGGGGGGAACACTGAAGCTTTCTTT. Amino acid sequence: CASSFIRGGNTEAFF.

This rearrangement joins TRBV14 to TRBJ2-6; perhaps TRBD1 as D (5 bases). V lost 4 bases, J lost 2 bases, and 18 bases lay in between. This CDR3 contains 18 residues. Germline CDR1 is SGHDN and CDR2 is FVKESK. In nucleotides, the CDR3 is TGTGCCAGCAGCCGAGAACCCTCAGGGTTAGCTGGGGCCAACGTCCTGACTTTC. As protein: CASSREPSGLAGANVLTF.